A single sample gave rise to the 30 T cell receptor beta chains below, sequenced in a study of T-cell memory formation after mild COVID-19. MiXCR, applied by TCRdb to the 5' RACE reads, yields one record per CDR3 protein. The sample records a few hundred thousand distinct CDR3 sequences, approximately 18% being singletons. Material: PBMCs or a T cell subset sorted from them (not recorded which). The origin of the receptors is a young man who had mild COVID-19 (a few samples of this study predate the infection). Cell type and time point are not known.

The gene calls are TRBV5-6 and TRBJ2-5; 10 bases are a match to TRBD1. CDR1 is SGHDT and CDR2 is YYEEEE in the germline V gene. Losses at the gene ends were 4 bases for V and 4 bases for J; bases not matched to a gene: 7. The CDR3 extends over 15 amino acids. The CDR3 coding sequence is TGTGCCAGCAGCAAGGGACAGGGGTTAAGAGAGACCCAGTACTTC. Translated: CASSKGQGLRETQYF.

The V and J genes are TRBV20-1 and TRBJ1-6, with D perhaps TRBD1 (5 bases). From germline, CDR1 is DFQATT and CDR2 SNEGSKA (reference sequence). This CDR3 is 17 amino acids long. V was clipped by 3 bases and J by 7 bases, with 22 bases between them. The CDR3 bases are TGCAGTGCTAGGGGCGGTGGGACCAGTTCGAGGAATTCACCCCTCCACTTT. Translation gives CSARGGGTSSRNSPLHF.

J is TRBJ1-5 and V is TRBV27; D is unresolved. Germline assignment: CDR1 MNHEY and CDR2 SMNVEV (reference sequence). The V gene lost 5 bases and the J gene lost 11 bases, with 16 bases spanning the gap. The CDR3 spans 13 residues. The CDR3 nucleotides are TGTGCCAGCAGTCCCCAGTCCTTCGGGACCCAGCATTTT. Translating it yields CASSPQSFGTQHF.

This clonotype was observed a few times. This sequence joins TRBV6-2 or TRBV6-3 and TRBJ2-3; a possible D gene is TRBD2 (6 bases). Germline V CDR1 and CDR2: MNHEY, SVGEGT. This CDR3 has 16 residues. Trimming removed 0 bases from V and 4 bases from J, with 14 bases in between. The CDR3 loop reads CASSYSGGGDPDTQYF. The CDR3 DNA follows: TGTGCCAGCAGTTACTCTGGTGGCGGGGATCCAGATACGCAGTATTTT.

The chain joins TRBV6-2 or TRBV6-3 to TRBJ2-5; D is perhaps TRBD2 (5 bases). Per the germline V gene, CDR1 is MNHEY and CDR2 is SVGEGT. The CDR3 loop spans 12 amino acids. V was pared by 5 bases and J by 5 bases, with 9 bases between. The DNA for the CDR3 is TGTGCCAGCAGTGCTAGCAGCGAGACCCAGTACTTC. Translating it yields CASSASSETQYF.

This clonotype has only a few counts. The chain is built from TRBV19 and TRBJ1-1, with 7 bases fitting TRBD1. The germline V gene encodes CDR1 LNHDA and CDR2 SQIVND (reference sequence). The CDR3 is 17 residues long. After removal of 8 bases from V and 2 bases from J, the junction contained 17 bases not matched to a gene. The chain's CDR3 is CASGENPGQLKNTEAFF. The CDR3, as DNA: TGTGCCAGTGGAGAGAATCCGGGACAGCTAAAAAACACTGAAGCTTTCTTT. The full variable domain, its missing parts supplied by reference TRBV19 and TRBJ1-1, is DGGITQSPKYLFRKEGQNVTLSCEQNLNHDAMYWYRQDPGQGLRLIYYSQIVNDFQKGDIAEGYSVSREKKESFPLTVTSAQKNPTAFYLCASGENPGQLKNTEAFFGQGTRLTVV.

This clonotype appeared a few times. V and J are TRBV3-1 and TRBJ2-2; no firm D call. The V gene's germline CDR1 is LGHDT and CDR2 YNNKEL (reference sequence). The CDR3 totals 16 residues. Trimming cost V 7 bases and J 3 bases, with 18 bases left between them. The CDR3 DNA sequence: TGTGCCAGCACCCCCAGTAAAACAGCCGACACCGGGGAGCTGTTTTTT. Translation gives CASTPSKTADTGELFF.

The chain combines TRBV7-8 with TRBJ2-5, with a tentative D call TRBD1 (6 bases). Trimming cost V 5 bases and J 5 bases, with 21 bases left between them. The germline gives CDR1 SGHVS, CDR2 FQNEAQ. The CDR3 extends over 16 amino acids. Written as DNA, the CDR3 is TGTGCCAGCAGCCCAGGGGCCTCCTCATCGGGCGAGACCCAGTACTTC. Protein sequence: CASSPGASSSGETQYF.

V gene TRBV7-2 combines with J gene TRBJ1-5, with unresolved D. Trimming cost V 1 base and J 5 bases, with 9 bases left between them. Germline V gives CDR1 SGHTA, CDR2 FQGNSA. The CDR3 has 14 residues. This CDR3 is CASSLVVTDQPQHF. Here the CDR3 DNA reads TGTGCCAGCAGCTTAGTGGTCACCGATCAGCCCCAGCATTTT.

This clonotype occurred a few times. The V call is TRBV9, the J call TRBJ2-7; 10 bases fit TRBD1. Germline CDR1 and CDR2: SGDLS and YYNGEE. The CDR3 is made up of 13 amino acids. V lost 3 bases and J lost 5; bases outside the gene matches: 2. DNA for the CDR3: TGTGCCAGCAGCGCCGGGACAGGGGACGAGCAGTACTTC. Amino acids: CASSAGTGDEQYF.

Only a few counts were recorded for this clonotype. This chain uses TRBV15 with TRBJ2-3; 10 bases align to TRBD2. The CDR3 runs 15 residues. The trim removed 4 bases at V and 2 bases at J, leaving 3 bases unmatched. Germline CDR1 reads LNHNV; CDR2 reads YYDKDF (reference sequence). The CDR3 protein is CATSTSGGPTDTQYF. CDR3 DNA sequence: TGTGCCACCAGCACTAGCGGGGGCCCCACAGATACGCAGTATTTT.

Ten or more counts support this clonotype. The chain has TRBV12-3 or TRBV12-4 and TRBJ1-1, with TRBD1 identical over 9 bases. This CDR3 has 14 amino acids. Losses at the gene ends were 7 bases for V and 6 bases for J; bases not matched to a gene: 9. The CDR3 DNA sequence: TGTGCCAGCACGGGCGGGACAGGGATATCTGAAGCTTTCTTT. It codes for CASTGGTGISEAFF.

The J gene is TRBJ2-2, the V gene TRBV6-6, with D hard to call. Germline V CDR1 and CDR2: MNHNY, SVGAGI (reference sequence). V lost 5 bases, J lost 8 bases, and 9 bases lay in between. The CDR3 runs 12 residues. In DNA form, the CDR3 reads TGTGCCAGCAGTACGTGGGGAGGGGAGCTGTTTTTT. It specifies CASSTWGGELFF.

V is TRBV4-1 and J is TRBJ2-5, with 9 bases fitting TRBD2. The CDR3 length is 14 residues. CDR1 and CDR2 from the germline V gene are MGHRA and YSYEKL. V was pared by 4 bases and J by 10 bases, with 10 bases of the junction left unmatched. CDR3 loop: CASSRLAVPRVQYF. CDR3 coding DNA: TGCGCCAGCAGCCGACTAGCGGTCCCAAGAGTCCAGTACTTC.

This clonotype was observed a handful of times. CDR3 sequence: CASSPTSGHNEQFF. CDR3 DNA sequence: TGTGCCAGCAGCCCCACTAGCGGCCACAATGAGCAGTTCTTC. V and J are TRBV5-4 and TRBJ2-1; 8 nucleotides line up with TRBD2. In germline, CDR1 is SGHNT, CDR2 YYREEE (reference sequence). The CDR3 extends over 14 amino acids. V was clipped by 4 bases and J by 5 bases; unmatched bases: 5. Full variable domain (missing parts from reference TRBV5-4 and TRBJ2-1): ETGVTQSPTHLIKTRGQQVTLRCSSQSGHNTVSWYQQALGQGPQFIFQYYREEENGRGNFPPRFSGLQFPNYSSELNVNALELDDSALYLCASSPTSGHNEQFFGPGTRLTVL.

This clonotype was picked up a small number of times. This chain uses TRBV20-1 with TRBJ2-3; 9 positions match TRBD2. The V gene's germline CDR1 is DFQATT and CDR2 SNEGSKA (reference sequence). V dropped 0 bases and J dropped 2; count of bases not matched to a gene: 9. The CDR3 is 17 residues long. The CDR3 loop is CSARDRVAGGSTDTQYF. CDR3 in DNA: TGCAGTGCTAGAGATAGGGTCGCGGGGGGGTCCACAGATACGCAGTATTTT.

This sequence joins TRBV29-1 and TRBJ2-3; 10 bases agree with TRBD1. The V gene end was trimmed by 7 bases and the J gene end by 0 bases; junction bases not matched to a gene: 13. Germline V gene lookup returns CDR1 SQVTM and CDR2 ANQGSEA. This CDR3 comprises 17 residues. The CDR3 region is CSATGGDPLRSTDTQYF. CDR3 sequence (DNA): TGCAGCGCGACAGGGGGCGACCCATTGAGAAGCACAGATACGCAGTATTTT.

This clonotype has just a few counts. The genes are TRBV4-3 and TRBJ2-3, with D perhaps TRBD1 or TRBD2 (5 bases each). This CDR3 region has 17 residues. Trimming removed 2 bases at V and 3 bases at J, with 18 bases between. Per the germline V gene, CDR1 is LGHNA and CDR2 is YSLEER. The CDR3 reads CASSQRLRVGETDTQYF. The CDR3 coding sequence is TGCGCCAGCAGCCAACGTCTTCGGGTGGGGGAGACAGATACGCAGTATTTT.

V gene TRBV7-3 combines with J gene TRBJ1-6; D possibly corresponds to TRBD1 (5 bases). The CDR3 contains 13 residues. Germline CDR1 is SGHTA and CDR2 is FQGTGA. The germline V and J ends were trimmed by 8 bases and 10 bases, with 15 bases remaining between them. The DNA for the CDR3 is TGTGCCAGCCAAGGGCAGGGTGGATCACCCCTCCACTTT. Translated, it gives CASQGQGGSPLHF.

A few counts support this clonotype. The V call is TRBV7-2, the J call TRBJ2-1; D may be TRBD2 (6 bases). The V gene lost 1 base and the J gene lost 0 bases, with 22 bases spanning the gap. The CDR3 is made up of 20 amino acids. Germline CDR1 SGHTA, CDR2 FQGNSA. CDR3 sequence reads: CASSLVGAGAFRSSYNEQFF. The CDR3 bases are TGTGCCAGCAGCTTAGTCGGAGCGGGCGCTTTTAGGAGCTCCTACAATGAGCAGTTCTTC.

The chain carries TRBV6-5 and TRBJ1-1; 9 nucleotides line up with TRBD1. With V trimmed by 6 bases and J by 3 bases, 5 bases remained unmatched. The CDR3 spans 14 residues. Germline loops: CDR1 MNHEY, CDR2 SVGAGI. CDR3 bases: TGTGCCAGCAGACGGACAGGGGTGGACACTGAAGCTTTCTTT. Amino acids: CASRRTGVDTEAFF.

This clonotype was detected many times. The rearrangement uses TRBV20-1 and TRBJ2-6; weak D call: TRBD2 (5 bases). V dropped 5 bases and J dropped 1 base, with 9 bases sitting between them. CDR1 and CDR2 from the germline V gene are DFQATT and SNEGSKA (reference sequence). The CDR3 is 14 residues long. CDR3 loop: CSAPTRSGANVLTF. DNA for the CDR3: TGCAGTGCTCCTACTAGGTCTGGGGCCAACGTCCTGACTTTC.

This clonotype turned up a few times. This rearrangement joins TRBV7-9 to TRBJ1-1; D call uncertain. The germline CDR1 and CDR2 sequences are SEHNR and FQNEAQ (reference sequence). The CDR3 contains 12 residues. The V end lost 5 bases, the J end lost 5 bases, and 9 bases lay between the germline ends. The DNA of the CDR3 is TGTGCCAGCAGCCAATCCGGAACTGAAGCTTTCTTT. Protein sequence: CASSQSGTEAFF.

The chain combines TRBV20-1 with TRBJ2-5; no definite D call. The CDR3 has 13 residues. CDR1 DFQATT and CDR2 SNEGSKA come from the germline V gene (reference sequence). With 2 bases removed from V and 0 bases from J, the gap between germline ends came to 7 bases. CDR3 sequence: CSARLPYQETQYF. In DNA form, the CDR3 reads TGCAGTGCTAGACTCCCGTACCAAGAGACCCAGTACTTC.

Points on this clonotype: An end of the junction differs from the germline gene, which may be a read error. Written as DNA, the CDR3 is TGTGCCAGCAGCTTAGTGTCGGGTTGGCAGCCGTTGATTTTT. Protein product: CASSLVSGWQPLIF. The J gene is TRBJ1-4, the V gene TRBV7-9; D is undetermined. This CDR3 has 14 residues. CDR1 and CDR2 from the germline V gene are SEHNR and FQNEAQ (reference sequence).

There are a few counts of this clonotype. V usage is TRBV20-1 and J usage is TRBJ1-6; D gene unclear. Trimming shortened V by 0 bases and J by 0 bases, and 9 bases separated the two germline ends. From germline, CDR1 is DFQATT and CDR2 SNEGSKA (reference sequence). The CDR3 totals 16 residues. CDR3 residues: CSARDLSSSYNSPLHF. The CDR3 DNA reads as TGCAGTGCTAGAGATCTCAGCAGCTCCTATAATTCACCCCTCCACTTT.

The sample holds one count of this clonotype. The junction differs from germline at one of its ends, possibly a read error. The CDR3 DNA follows: TGTGCCACGGGAGGGGTTGAAACTTTCTTT. It yields the protein CATGGVETFF. The chain is built from TRBV11-2 and TRBJ1-1; tentative D call: TRBD1 (5 bases). The CDR3 totals 10 residues. Germline V gene lookup returns CDR1 SGHAT and CDR2 FQNNGV.

This chain joins TRBV7-2 and TRBJ2-5; 7 bases match TRBD2. This CDR3 contains 14 residues. CDR1 is SGHTA and CDR2 is FQGNSA in the germline V gene. The V and J ends lost 2 bases and 5 bases, in that order; junction bases with no gene match: 5. The CDR3 region has the DNA TGTGCCAGCAGCTTATCGGGGGGTAGGGAGACCCAGTACTTC. Protein sequence: CASSLSGGRETQYF.

This clonotype was counted a few times. The rearrangement uses TRBV7-9 and TRBJ1-1; the D is unclear. Trimming cost V 0 bases and J 1 base, with 6 bases left between them. Germline V gene lookup returns CDR1 SEHNR and CDR2 FQNEAQ (reference sequence). The CDR3 has 14 residues. CDR3 nucleotides: TGTGCCAGCAGCTTAGCGCTAGCGAACACTGAAGCTTTCTTT. Amino acid sequence: CASSLALANTEAFF.

This clonotype has just a few counts. The chain recombines TRBV10-3 with TRBJ2-7, with a tentative D call TRBD1 (5 bases). Germline loops: CDR1 ENHRY, CDR2 SYGVKD. There are 13 residues in the CDR3. V was shortened by 3 bases and J by 4 bases, with 10 bases between the two germline ends. The CDR3 DNA reads TGTGCCATCAGTGACCCGAAGGGGTACGAGCAGTACTTC. Translating it yields CAISDPKGYEQYF.